These T cell receptor beta chains were read from a single sample in a study of CD8+ T cells in alopecia areata. Some clones are missing from TCRdb's copy, which holds only in-frame ones; the method was immunoSEQ multiplex PCR. The data contain about 120,000 clones, about 60% of them singletons. The sequencing sample was made of CD4+ T cells sorted from blood. Receptors were obtained from a human donor in good health. The CDR3 runs from the conserved cysteine through the conserved F or W. D genes are given only for firm matches. Clone size is given for some rows only: seen once, a few or many times, or a class if the clone is expanded.

v_gene	d_gene	j_gene	abundance	CDR3nt	CDR3aa
TRBV19	TRBD1	TRBJ1-1	many	TGTGCCAGTAGTATGAACAGGGGGTCGGGTACTGAAGCTTTCTTT	CASSMNRGSGTEAFF
TRBV7-2	TRBD1	TRBJ1-5	-	TGTGCCAGCAGCTCGGGACAGCCTAATCAGCCCCAGCATTTT	CASSSGQPNQPQHF
TRBV20-1	-	TRBJ1-1	-	TGCGCAGCCGAGCGGACTGAAGCTTTCTTT	CAAERTEAFF
TRBV7-2	-	TRBJ2-7	-	TGTGCCAGCAGCTTAGTAGGGACAAACTACGAGCAGTACTTC	CASSLVGTNYEQYF
TRBV29-1	-	TRBJ2-5	-	TGCAGCGTTGAAGGGAAAGAGACCCAGTACTTC	CSVEGKETQYF
TRBV27	TRBD2	TRBJ2-1	-	TGTGCCAGCAGTTTGCTAGCGGGGGGGAGGCAAAATGAGCAGTTCTTC	CASSLLAGGRQNEQFF
TRBV7-9	-	TRBJ2-3	-	TGTGCCAGCAGCCATAATAGCCCCACCACAGATACGCAGTATTTT	CASSHNSPTTDTQYF
TRBV4-2	-	TRBJ2-3	-	TGTGCCAGCAAGGGGGCGGGGGCCTTCACAGATACGCAGTATTTT	CASKGAGAFTDTQYF
TRBV9	-	TRBJ2-5	-	TGTGCCAGCAGCGTAGCGATGGCCCAAGAGACCCAGTACTTC	CASSVAMAQETQYF
TRBV29-1	-	TRBJ2-2	few	TGCAGCGTTGAGAGGCCGCCGGCCGGGGAGCTGTTTTTT	CSVERPPAGELFF
TRBV30	-	TRBJ2-2	few	TGTGCCTGGAGAGGGGGTCAGACCGGGGAGCTGTTTTTT	CAWRGGQTGELFF
TRBV19	-	TRBJ1-1	-	TGTGCCAGTAGTATAGCCCGCGGGACTGAAGCTTTCTTT	CASSIARGTEAFF
TRBV5-1	-	TRBJ2-7	-	TGCGCCAGCAGCTTGGGGCTCGAGCAGTACTTC	CASSLGLEQYF
TRBV5-4	-	TRBJ1-1	few	TGTGCCACCCAAGATCCGACGATCAGGAACACTGAAGCTTTCTTT	CATQDPTIRNTEAFF
TRBV28	TRBD1	TRBJ2-5	-	TGTGCCAGCAGTTTCCGACAGGGAAGACAAGAGACCCAGTACTTC	CASSFRQGRQETQYF
TRBV2	-	TRBJ2-1	-	TGTGCCAGCAGGCCGACCCAGGGGAATGAGCAGTTCTTC	CASRPTQGNEQFF
TRBV20-1	-	TRBJ1-2	-	TGCAGTGCTAGAGTCGAGAATGGCTACACCTTC	CSARVENGYTF
TRBV25-1	-	TRBJ1-5	-	TGTGCCAGCAGTGAGGTGGGGTCTCAGCCCCAGCATTTT	CASSEVGSQPQHF
TRBV7-2	-	TRBJ1-6	-	TGTGCCAGCAGCCCACGCCGGGATCGGTCACCCCTCCACTTT	CASSPRRDRSPLHF
TRBV29-1	TRBD1	TRBJ2-3	few	TGCAGCGTTGCCCGTTCGACAGGGGTCAGCACAGATACGCAGTATTTT	CSVARSTGVSTDTQYF
TRBV7-9	TRBD1	TRBJ1-1	few	TGTGCCAGTCACCCTCCTCTCAGGGGGACTGAAGCTTTCTTT	CASHPPLRGTEAFF
TRBV29-1	TRBD2	TRBJ2-7	-	TGCAGCGTCAGCGGGGGAACCTACGAGCAGTACTTC	CSVSGGTYEQYF
TRBV2	-	TRBJ1-2	-	TGTGCCAGCAGTGCAGGGATCTATGGCTACACCTTC	CASSAGIYGYTF
TRBV30	TRBD1	TRBJ1-2	-	TGTGCCTGGGCCGGACAGGGGGTACCGGACGGCTACACCTTC	CAWAGQGVPDGYTF
TRBV1	-	TRBJ2-7	-	TGCACCAGCAGCCAAGGGGAGACAGGGGACGAGCAGTACTTC	CTSSQGETGDEQYF
TRBV23-1	-	TRBJ1-1	-	TGCGCCAGCAGTCAATTAATGCAGGGGAGTCCTGAAGCTTTCTTT	CASSQLMQGSPEAFF